One sample yielded the 6 T cell receptor beta chains listed below, sequenced in a study of T-cell memory formation after mild COVID-19. TCRdb re-called the 5' RACE reads through MiXCR, storing one row per CDR3 protein. Altogether approximately 580,000 distinct CDR3 sequences are present, roughly 21% being singletons, with the ten largest covering around 13%. The sample consisted of PBMCs or a T cell subset sorted from them (not recorded which). These receptors originate from an adult woman who had mild COVID-19 (a few samples of this study predate the infection). Cell type and time point are not known.

This rearrangement joins TRBV12-3 or TRBV12-4 to TRBJ2-7; weak D call: TRBD2 (6 bases). CDR3 length: 11 residues. The V gene lost 6 bases and the J gene lost 9 bases, with 12 bases spanning the gap. CDR3 in DNA: TGTGCCAGCAGCCTCGGGACTTCGCAGTACTTC. It codes for CASSLGTSQYF.

This clonotype showed up just a few times. The chain has TRBV4-3 and TRBJ1-6, with a possible D match to TRBD1 (5 bases). This CDR3 spans 17 amino acids. Germline CDR1 reads LGHNA; CDR2 reads YSLEER. Trimming took 0 bases from V and 3 from J, leaving 12 bases between them. The CDR3 coding sequence is TGCGCCAGCAGCCAAGATCTGGGGGACCTCTATAATTCACCCCTCCACTTT. Amino acids: CASSQDLGDLYNSPLHF.

This clonotype was seen a handful of times. V usage is TRBV5-1 and J usage is TRBJ2-5; weak D call: TRBD2 (6 bases). This CDR3 comprises 15 residues. Trimming removed 0 bases from V and 1 base from J, with 10 bases in between. Germline V gives CDR1 SGHRS, CDR2 YFSETQ. The CDR3 DNA sequence: TGCGCCAGCAGCTTGGAACTAGCACGCCAAGAGACCCAGTACTTC. Translating gives CASSLELARQETQYF.

The rearrangement links TRBV20-1 to TRBJ2-5, with 10 bases matching TRBD1. Germline V gives CDR1 DFQATT, CDR2 SNEGSKA (reference sequence). This CDR3 is 15 amino acids long. J was trimmed by 6 bases and V by 4 bases; bases with no gene match: 11. CDR3 sequence reads: CSATPGTGDRKTQYF. As DNA, the CDR3 is TGCAGTGCTACCCCCGGGACAGGGGACAGGAAGACCCAGTACTTC.

The chain couples TRBV29-1 to TRBJ2-7; 7 positions agree with TRBD2. Germline-derived CDR1 and CDR2 are SQVTM and ANQGSEA. This CDR3 region has 15 residues. The V segment lost 6 bases and the J segment 4 bases; nucleotides outside the gene matches: 15. CDR3 nucleotide sequence: TGCAGCGTACTACTCCGGGGGGTCTTTGCTTACGAGCAGTACTTC. This translates into CSVLLRGVFAYEQYF.

This clonotype was seen more than once but under ten times. The chain has TRBV9 and TRBJ2-2, with TRBD1 matching over 8 bases. The CDR3 contains 16 residues. The J segment lost 2 bases and the V segment lost 3 bases, leaving 6 bases of the junction unmatched. The germline CDR1 and CDR2 sequences are SGDLS and YYNGEE. Here the CDR3 DNA reads TGTGCCAGCAGCGCCGGCACAGGGGGTAACACCGGGGAGCTGTTTTTT. Protein: CASSAGTGGNTGELFF.